This entry lists 24 T cell receptor beta chains sequenced from one sample in a study of cytomegalovirus exposure and HLA in healthy donors. In the PCR, 60 Vbeta and 13 Jbeta primers were used. Measured with immunoSEQ multiplex PCR; TCRdb has only the in-frame clones, and not every one. The table shows about 110,000 clones, with less than 80% occurring only once. The source material was PBMCs. The receptors were sampled from a man in his sixties in good health and CMV-seronegative.

The chain combines TRBV10-3 with TRBJ2-7; maybe TRBD1 (6 bases). Deletions cut 10 bases from V and 5 bases from J, with 27 bases between. The CDR3 loop spans 16 amino acids. Germline CDR1 is ENHRY and CDR2 is SYGVKD. The CDR3 nucleotides are TGTGCCAAGATGGGACATACCCTTTTGGGGATTAACGAGCAGTACGTC. This codes for CAKMGHTLLGINEQYV.

The CDR3 protein is CASSSRGYGYTF. The DNA of the CDR3 is TGTGCCAGCAGCTCAAGGGGCTATGGCTACACCTTC. The rearrangement joins TRBV11-1 to TRBJ1-2; the D gene is possibly TRBD1 (5 bases). This CDR3 contains 12 residues. Trimming removed 4 bases at V and 4 bases at J, with 7 bases between. From germline, CDR1 is SGHAT and CDR2 FQDESV (reference sequence).

This clone was detected only once. V gene TRBV7-5 combines with J gene TRBJ2-7; the table's D call, TRBD2, has no DNA check behind it. TRBV7-5 is given as a pseudogene. The CDR3 contains 17 residues. The CDR3 DNA follows: TGTGCCAGAGGTCTGAGGAGGGGAGTGGGCTGGTGCTACGAGCAGTACTTC. Amino acids: CARGLRRGVGWCYEQYF.

The chain uses TRBV28 and TRBJ1-5; possibly TRBD1 for D (6 bases). Germline V gene sequence: CDR1 MDHEN, CDR2 SYDVKM. CDR3 length equals 13 residues. The germline V and J ends were trimmed by 6 bases and 1 base, with 7 bases remaining between them. For the CDR3, the DNA is TGTGCCAGCAGACAGGGAAGCAATCAGCCCCAGCATTTT. Its translation is CASRQGSNQPQHF.

This chain joins TRBV19 and TRBJ2-2, with 8 bases fitting TRBD1. The germline V gene encodes CDR1 LNHDA and CDR2 SQIVND (reference sequence). There are 15 residues in the CDR3. The J segment lost 5 bases and the V segment lost 7 bases, leaving 9 bases of the junction unmatched. CDR3 region: CASTYLRGRTGELFF. In DNA, the CDR3 is TGTGCCAGTACCTACCTCAGGGGGCGGACCGGGGAGCTGTTTTTT.

The chain has TRBV29-1 and TRBJ2-7; D may be TRBD1 (6 bases). V was shortened by 5 bases and J by 3 bases, with 11 bases between the two germline ends. CDR1 SQVTM and CDR2 ANQGSEA come from the germline V gene. The CDR3 spans 12 residues. In nucleotides, the CDR3 is TGCAGCGTTAGGGACACCTACTACGAGCAGTACTTC. This encodes CSVRDTYYEQYF.

The genes are TRBV29-1 and TRBJ2-5, with D tentatively TRBD2 (6 bases). The germline CDR1 and CDR2 sequences are SQVTM and ANQGSEA. Deletions cut 0 bases from V and 5 bases from J, with 13 bases between. The CDR3 is 14 residues long. Here the CDR3 DNA reads TGCAGCGTTGAAGATCCTAACGGAGGGGAGACCCAGTACTTC. Its translation is CSVEDPNGGETQYF.

The genes are TRBV2 and TRBJ2-2; 8 bases fit TRBD2. This CDR3 is built from 15 residues. Losses at the gene ends were 10 bases for V and 5 bases for J; bases not matched to a gene: 12. Germline V lookup: CDR1 SNHLY, CDR2 FYNNEI. CDR3 coding DNA: TGTGCCACTCGAACCGGGGGGGTATTGACCGGGGAGCTGTTTTTT. It specifies CATRTGGVLTGELFF.

The chain carries TRBV30 and TRBJ1-5; D is perhaps TRBD1 (5 bases). The length of the CDR3 is 17 residues. The V end was cut by 2 bases, the J end by 4 bases, with 21 bases between. Germline V gene data show CDR1 as GTSNPN and CDR2 as SVGIG (reference sequence). The CDR3 here is CAWSRLGLGSDNQPQHF. The CDR3 DNA follows: TGTGCCTGGAGTAGGTTGGGGCTAGGTTCGGATAATCAGCCCCAGCATTTT.

This rearrangement joins TRBV6-6 to TRBJ1-5; D is undetermined. CDR3 length: 16 residues. V gave up 2 bases and J gave up 2 bases, with 13 bases separating them. CDR1 MNHNY and CDR2 SVGAGI come from the germline V gene (reference sequence). For the CDR3, the DNA is TGTGCCAGCAGTTACGTAGGAGGTCGCGGCAATCAGCCCCAGCATTTT. Translated: CASSYVGGRGNQPQHF.

V gene TRBV4-1 combines with J gene TRBJ1-4, with a weak D call TRBD1 (5 bases). Trimming removed 3 bases from V and 3 bases from J, with 14 bases in between. Germline loops: CDR1 MGHRA, CDR2 YSYEKL. The CDR3 is 16 amino acids. The CDR3 here is CASSHKRQTPNEKLFF. The DNA for the CDR3 is TGCGCCAGCAGCCATAAACGACAGACACCTAATGAAAAACTGTTTTTT.

This chain uses TRBV19 with TRBJ1-2, with TRBD1 matching over 7 bases. J was trimmed by 8 bases and V by 6 bases; bases with no gene match: 6. Germline values: CDR1 LNHDA, CDR2 SQIVND (reference sequence). The CDR3 is 12 residues long. The CDR3 sequence: CASSLTGKGYTF. DNA of the CDR3: TGTGCCAGTAGCCTGACAGGGAAAGGCTACACCTTC.

This chain uses TRBV9 with TRBJ2-5; 12 nucleotides line up with TRBD2. CDR3 size: 21 residues. Germline V gene sequence: CDR1 SGDLS, CDR2 YYNGEE. V trimming: 0 bases; J trimming: 4 bases; junction bases outside the gene matches: 19. The CDR3 bases are TGTGCCAGCAGCGTAGGTAGTGGACTAGCGGGGACGATCCCGGGAGGAGAGACCCAGTACTTC. This encodes CASSVGSGLAGTIPGGETQYF.

This sequence joins TRBV4-2 and TRBJ2-1; 11 bases agree with TRBD1. The CDR3 loop spans 16 amino acids. Germline V gene data show CDR1 as LGHNA and CDR2 as YNFKEQ. The ends lost 3 bases at V and 6 bases at J; junction bases unmatched: 7. The CDR3 DNA reads as TGTGCCAGCAGCCAGATCGGGACAGGGGGGTCCAATGAGCAGTTCTTC. As protein: CASSQIGTGGSNEQFF.

The chain couples TRBV10-3 to TRBJ2-7, with 8 nucleotides matching TRBD2. Germline V gene lookup returns CDR1 ENHRY and CDR2 SYGVKD. With V trimmed by 3 bases and J by 5 bases, 9 bases remained unmatched. The CDR3 extends over 15 amino acids. CDR3 sequence reads: CAISDKTGGEDEQYF. The CDR3 coding sequence is TGTGCCATCAGTGATAAAACGGGGGGGGAAGACGAGCAGTACTTC.

The rearrangement uses TRBV30 and TRBJ1-1; no definite D call. In germline, CDR1 is GTSNPN, CDR2 SVGIG (reference sequence). The CDR3 spans 12 residues. Trimming stripped 4 bases from V and 4 bases from J, with 10 bases between. CDR3 coding DNA: TGTGCCTGGAAATCTTCGGGCACTGAAGCTTTCTTT. Translated, it gives CAWKSSGTEAFF.

This sequence joins TRBV6-5 and TRBJ1-4; 7 nucleotides align to TRBD1. CDR3 length equals 15 residues. The ends lost 2 bases at V and 8 bases at J; junction bases unmatched: 8. Germline V CDR1 and CDR2: MNHEY, SVGAGI. Here the CDR3 DNA reads TGTGCCAGCAGTTACGAAGGGGGCGCGTACGAAAAACTGTTTTTT. It codes for CASSYEGGAYEKLFF.

The V gene is TRBV19, the J gene TRBJ1-5, with D maybe TRBD1 (5 bases). The V gene lost 0 bases and the J gene lost 12 bases, with 12 bases spanning the gap. The CDR3 is made up of 13 amino acids. Germline-derived CDR1 and CDR2 are LNHDA and SQIVND (reference sequence). CDR3 nucleotide sequence: TGTGCCAGTAGTATAGATGGAACAGGCCGCCAGCATTTT. It translates to CASSIDGTGRQHF.

This clone was picked up one time. The rearrangement uses TRBV28 and TRBJ1-5, with D uncertain. Trimming pared 11 bases from V and 1 base from J, leaving 12 bases between. Per germline, CDR1 MDHEN and CDR2 SYDVKM. The CDR3 is 13 residues long. In DNA form, the CDR3 reads TGTGCCTCTTACGGGGTAAGCAATCAGCCCCAGCATTTT. Protein product: CASYGVSNQPQHF.

This clone has only one observation. The chain links TRBV27 to TRBJ1-6; D gene ambiguous. Deletions cut 5 bases from V and 7 bases from J, with 15 bases between. Germline assignment: CDR1 MNHEY and CDR2 SMNVEV (reference sequence). The CDR3 sequence is 15 residues long. The CDR3, as DNA: TGTGCCAGCAGTCCCACAACAGTCAAAAATTCACCCCTCCACTTT. The encoded protein is CASSPTTVKNSPLHF.

This clone has just one count. The chain links TRBV7-9 to TRBJ2-3, with a possible D match to TRBD1 (5 bases). Trimming removed 5 bases from V and 3 bases from J, with 12 bases in between. This CDR3 has 14 amino acids. The germline V gene encodes CDR1 SEHNR and CDR2 FQNEAQ (reference sequence). In DNA form, the CDR3 reads TGTGCCAGCAGCCGGACGTCAGGGACAGATACGCAGTATTTT. It encodes CASSRTSGTDTQYF.

This clone has just one count. J is TRBJ1-1 and V is TRBV4-1, with 7 positions matching TRBD1. Per the germline V gene, CDR1 is MGHRA and CDR2 is YSYEKL. This CDR3 spans 15 amino acids. The V segment lost 5 bases and the J segment 4 bases; nucleotides outside the gene matches: 10. The CDR3 bases are TGCGCCAGCAGCTCGGACAGGACATTCCTCACTGAAGCTTTCTTT. This encodes CASSSDRTFLTEAFF.

V usage is TRBV5-1 and J usage is TRBJ1-6; TRBD1 aligns across 8 bases. Unmatched junction bases numbered 5, after V lost 5 bases and J lost 7 bases. CDR1 SGHRS and CDR2 YFSETQ come from the germline V gene. This CDR3 comprises 14 residues. The chain's CDR3 is CASSTGQANSPLHF. In DNA, the CDR3 is TGCGCCAGCAGTACGGGACAGGCGAATTCACCCCTCCACTTT.

As DNA, the CDR3 is TGTGCCAGCAGGCCACTACAGGGGGCGCTGGCTGGGGCCAACGTCCTGACTTTC. This translates into CASRPLQGALAGANVLTF. The V and J genes are TRBV27 and TRBJ2-6; 9 bases are shared with TRBD1. Trimming took 6 bases from V and 2 from J; bases not matched to a gene: 11. Germline V gene data show CDR1 as MNHEY and CDR2 as SMNVEV (reference sequence). CDR3 size: 18 residues. Combining the CDR3 with reference TRBV27 and TRBJ2-6 gives the whole variable domain EAQVTQNPRYLITVTGKKLTVTCSQNMNHEYMSWYRQDPGLGLRQIYYSMNVEVTDKGDVPEGYKVSRKEKRNFPLILESPSPNQTSLYFCASRPLQGALAGANVLTFGAGSRLTVL.